The rows below give T cell receptor beta chains drawn from one sample of a study of cytomegalovirus exposure and HLA in healthy donors. The table came from immunoSEQ multiplex PCR; TCRdb's copy has only in-frame clones and leaves some out. In the table there are 180,000 or so clones, around 83% of which are singletons. Material: PBMCs. The receptors shown here come from a woman younger than 45 in good health and CMV-seropositive. The CDR3 runs from the conserved cysteine through the conserved F or W. Fields, in order: J gene, CDR3 length, clone size, D gene, V gene, CDR3 protein, CDR3 DNA. D genes are given only for firm matches. Rows give clone size only sometimes, using once, few, many, or a class for an expanded clone.

TRBJ2-1 16 - TRBD2 TRBV5-4 CASSPPSGPSYNEQFF TGTGCCAGCAGCCCCCCTAGCGGGCCCTCCTACAATGAGCAGTTCTTC
TRBJ1-1 15 - - TRBV5-1 CASSLELPMNTEAFF TGCGCCAGCAGCTTGGAGCTGCCCATGAACACTGAAGCTTTCTTT
TRBJ2-7 17 once TRBD2 TRBV15 CATSRDLFSGTSYEQYF TGTGCCACCAGCAGAGATCTTTTTAGCGGGACCTCCTACGAGCAGTACTTC
TRBJ2-7 13 - - TRBV29-1 CSVASRTAYEQYF TGCAGCGTGGCCTCCCGGACAGCCTACGAGCAGTACTTC
TRBJ2-7 13 - TRBD2 TRBV28 CASRTSGSHEQYF TGTGCCAGCCGCACTAGCGGGAGCCACGAGCAGTACTTC
TRBJ2-7 14 - TRBD2 TRBV6-1 CASTSAAGAVEQYF TGTGCCAGCACCTCGGCGGCGGGAGCAGTCGAGCAGTACTTC
TRBJ1-5 15 few - TRBV28 CASSLPGDSNQPQHF TGTGCCAGCAGTTTGCCAGGGGATAGCAATCAGCCCCAGCATTTT
TRBJ1-5 14 - - TRBV2 CAGGGEGSNQPQHF TGTGCCGGGGGAGGGGAGGGGAGCAATCAGCCCCAGCATTTT
TRBJ2-7 12 - - TRBV18 CASSPAYYEQYF TGTGCCAGCTCACCAGCCTATTACGAGCAGTACTTC
TRBJ1-5 15 few - TRBV4-2 CASSQDLASAEPQHF TGTGCCAGCAGCCAAGATTTGGCCTCCGCGGAGCCCCAGCATTTT
TRBJ2-7 14 - TRBD1 TRBV5-4 CASSSTGIPGEQYF TGTGCCAGCAGCTCGACAGGGATACCCGGCGAGCAGTACTTC
TRBJ2-2 14 - TRBD1 TRBV14 CATSLDRGTGELFF TGTGCCACCTCTTTGGACAGGGGGACCGGGGAGCTGTTTTTT
TRBJ2-7 13 - - TRBV19 CASSIGRRDEQYF TGTGCCAGTAGTATAGGGCGGAGGGACGAGCAGTACTTC
TRBJ1-5 14 - - TRBV6-6 CASRADRFNQPQHF TGTGCCAGCAGAGCGGACCGATTTAATCAGCCCCAGCATTTT
TRBJ1-4 14 - TRBD1 TRBV12-5 CASGLGQNNEKLFF TGTGCTAGTGGACTGGGACAGAATAATGAAAAACTGTTTTTT
TRBJ1-3 13 - - TRBV27 CASSSGTGNTIYF TGTGCCAGCAGTTCGGGGACTGGAAACACCATATATTTT
TRBJ1-2 15 - - TRBV15 CATSRDLEGESGYTF TGTGCCACCAGCAGAGATCTTGAGGGAGAAAGTGGCTACACCTTC
TRBJ1-2 14 - - TRBV10-3 CAISEGRGGYGYTF TGTGCCATCAGTGAAGGGAGGGGTGGCTATGGCTACACCTTC
TRBJ2-7 12 - - TRBV15 CATSLRTYEQYF TGTGCCACCAGTCTACGGACATACGAGCAGTACTTC
TRBJ2-1 11 - TRBD1 TRBV20-1 CSASPTGGQFF TGCAGTGCTTCCCCAACAGGGGGGCAGTTCTTC
TRBJ1-1 18 - TRBD1 TRBV18 CASSHNTGVYYMNTEAFF TGTGCCAGCTCACATAATACAGGGGTCTACTACATGAACACTGAAGCTTTCTTT
TRBJ1-3 16 - TRBD1 TRBV6-5 CASSYSGQGSGNTIYF TGTGCCAGCAGTTACTCGGGACAGGGCTCTGGAAACACCATATATTTT
TRBJ2-7 14 - - TRBV9 CASSVGRGSYEQYF TGTGCCAGCAGCGTCGGCCGCGGCAGTTACGAGCAGTACTTC
TRBJ1-2 12 - - TRBV19 CASRWGEYGYTF TGTGCCAGTAGATGGGGAGAATATGGCTACACCTTC
TRBJ1-5 16 - - TRBV5-5 CASSSGLGTTNQPQHF TGTGCCAGCAGCTCCGGTCTGGGGACAACCAATCAGCCCCAGCATTTT
TRBJ1-1 13 - - TRBV29-1 CSVEARAGVEAFF TGCAGCGTTGAAGCGAGGGCGGGTGTGGAGGCTTTCTTT
TRBJ1-1 12 - - TRBV5-4 CASSSRGGEAFF TGTGCCAGCAGCTCTCGGGGGGGGGAAGCTTTCTTT
TRBJ1-2 16 - TRBD1 TRBV7-9 CASSFAGGDGGYGYTF TGTGCCAGCAGCTTTGCAGGGGGCGATGGTGGCTATGGCTACACCTTC
TRBJ1-4 14 - - TRBV27 CASSLQGGGGKLFF TGTGCCAGCAGCCTACAGGGTGGCGGGGGAAAACTGTTTTTT